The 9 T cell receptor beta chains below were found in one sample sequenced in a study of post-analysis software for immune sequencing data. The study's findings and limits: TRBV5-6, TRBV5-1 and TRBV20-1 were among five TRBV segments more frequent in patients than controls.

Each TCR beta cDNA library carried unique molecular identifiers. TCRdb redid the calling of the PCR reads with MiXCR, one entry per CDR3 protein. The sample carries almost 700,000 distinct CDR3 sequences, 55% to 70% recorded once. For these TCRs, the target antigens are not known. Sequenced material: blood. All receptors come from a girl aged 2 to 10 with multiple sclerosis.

The CDR3 is CAISESQSTDTQYF. DNA for the CDR3: TGTGCCATCAGTGAGAGTCAGAGCACAGATACGCAGTATTTT. The rearrangement joins TRBV10-3 to TRBJ2-3, with D uncertain. V lost 2 bases, J lost 0 bases, and 6 bases lay in between. CDR1 and CDR2 from the germline V gene are ENHRY and SYGVKD. This CDR3 comprises 14 residues.

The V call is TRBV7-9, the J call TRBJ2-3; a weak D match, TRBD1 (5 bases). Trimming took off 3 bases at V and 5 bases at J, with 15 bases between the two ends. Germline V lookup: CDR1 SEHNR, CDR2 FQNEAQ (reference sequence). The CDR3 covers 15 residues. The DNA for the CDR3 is TGTGCCAGCAGCTTCTTCCGACAGACAGTAGATACGCAGTATTTT. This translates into CASSFFRQTVDTQYF.

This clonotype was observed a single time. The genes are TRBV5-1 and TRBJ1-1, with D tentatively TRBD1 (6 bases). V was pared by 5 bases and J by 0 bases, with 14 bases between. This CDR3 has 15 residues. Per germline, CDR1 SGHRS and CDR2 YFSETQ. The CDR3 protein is CASRPQGNMNTEAFF. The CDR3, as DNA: TGCGCCAGCAGGCCACAGGGTAATATGAACACTGAAGCTTTCTTT.

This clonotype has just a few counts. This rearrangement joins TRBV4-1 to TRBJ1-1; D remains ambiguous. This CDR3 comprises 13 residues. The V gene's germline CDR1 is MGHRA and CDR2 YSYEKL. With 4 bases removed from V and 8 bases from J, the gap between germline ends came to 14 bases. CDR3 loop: CASSPHRTDEAFF. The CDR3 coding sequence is TGCGCCAGCAGCCCACACCGGACGGACGAAGCTTTCTTT.

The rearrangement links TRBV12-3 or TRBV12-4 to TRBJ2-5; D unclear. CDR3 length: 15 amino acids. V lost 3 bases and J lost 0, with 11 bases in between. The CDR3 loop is CASSFGYTNQETQYF. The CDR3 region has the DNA TGTGCCAGCAGTTTTGGGTATACGAACCAAGAGACCCAGTACTTC.

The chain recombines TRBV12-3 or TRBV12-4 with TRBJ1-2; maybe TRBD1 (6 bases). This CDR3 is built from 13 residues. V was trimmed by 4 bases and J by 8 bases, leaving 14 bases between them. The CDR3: CASSSFRGGGYTF. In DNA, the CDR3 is TGTGCCAGCAGTTCCTTTAGGGGGGGCGGCTACACCTTC.

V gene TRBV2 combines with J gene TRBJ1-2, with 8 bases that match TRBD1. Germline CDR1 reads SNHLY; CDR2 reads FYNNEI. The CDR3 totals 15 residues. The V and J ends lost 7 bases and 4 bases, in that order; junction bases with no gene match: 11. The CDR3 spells CASTFGQGGSYGYTF. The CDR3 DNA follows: TGTGCCAGCACCTTCGGACAGGGTGGAAGCTATGGCTACACCTTC.

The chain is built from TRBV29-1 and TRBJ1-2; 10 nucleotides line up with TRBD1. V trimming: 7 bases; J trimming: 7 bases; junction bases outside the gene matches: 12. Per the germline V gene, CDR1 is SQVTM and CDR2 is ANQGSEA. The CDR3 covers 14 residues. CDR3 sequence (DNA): TGCAGCGCCGACCGGGACAGGGGAGAGGTTGGCTACACCTTC. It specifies CSADRDRGEVGYTF. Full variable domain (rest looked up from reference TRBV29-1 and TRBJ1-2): SAVISQKPSRDICQRGTSLTIQCQVDSQVTMMFWYRQQPGQSLTLIATANQGSEATYESGFVIDKFPISRPNLTFSTLTVSNMSPEDSSIYLCSADRDRGEVGYTFGSGTRLTVV.

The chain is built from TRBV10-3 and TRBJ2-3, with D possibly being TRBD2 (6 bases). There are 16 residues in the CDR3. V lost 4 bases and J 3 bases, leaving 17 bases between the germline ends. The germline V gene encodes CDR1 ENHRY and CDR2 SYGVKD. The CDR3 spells CAISGLGGPQTDTQYF. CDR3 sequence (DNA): TGTGCCATCAGTGGTTTGGGGGGACCACAAACAGATACGCAGTATTTT.